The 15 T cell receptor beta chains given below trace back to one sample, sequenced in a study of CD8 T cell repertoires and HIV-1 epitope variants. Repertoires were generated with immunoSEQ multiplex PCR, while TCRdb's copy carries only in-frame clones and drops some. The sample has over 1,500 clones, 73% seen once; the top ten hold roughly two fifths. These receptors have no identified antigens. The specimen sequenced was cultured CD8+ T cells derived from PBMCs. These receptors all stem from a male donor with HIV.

CDR3 nucleotides: TGTGCCAGCAGTTTAACAGGCAGCGGGGGGGCCGTGCCCGGGGAGCTGTTTTTT. Encoded protein: CASSLTGSGGAVPGELFF. The J gene is TRBJ2-2, the V gene TRBV28; 10 bases match TRBD2. Per the germline V gene, CDR1 is MDHEN and CDR2 is SYDVKM. The trim removed 2 bases at V and 6 bases at J, leaving 12 bases unmatched. The CDR3 contains 18 residues.

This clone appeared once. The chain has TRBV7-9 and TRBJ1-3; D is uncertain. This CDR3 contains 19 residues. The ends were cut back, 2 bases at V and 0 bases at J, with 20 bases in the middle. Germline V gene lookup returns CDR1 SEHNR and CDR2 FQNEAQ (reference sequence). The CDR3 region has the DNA TGTGCCAGCAGCTTATATTATCGTGGCAGGTCCTACTCTGGAAACACCATATATTTT. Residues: CASSLYYRGRSYSGNTIYF.

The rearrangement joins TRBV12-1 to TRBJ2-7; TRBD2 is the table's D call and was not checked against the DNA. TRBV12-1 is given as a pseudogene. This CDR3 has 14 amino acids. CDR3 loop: CASSLGGGPYEQYF. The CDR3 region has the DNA TGTGCCAGCAGCTTGGGCGGGGGGCCCTACGAGCAGTACTTC.

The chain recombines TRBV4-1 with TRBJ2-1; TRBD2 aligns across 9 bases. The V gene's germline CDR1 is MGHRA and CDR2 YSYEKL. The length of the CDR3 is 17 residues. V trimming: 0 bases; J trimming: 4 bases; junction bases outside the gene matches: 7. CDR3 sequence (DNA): TGCGCCAGCAGCCAAGACCGCCCTAGCGGGGTTTACAATGAGCAGTTCTTC. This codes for CASSQDRPSGVYNEQFF.

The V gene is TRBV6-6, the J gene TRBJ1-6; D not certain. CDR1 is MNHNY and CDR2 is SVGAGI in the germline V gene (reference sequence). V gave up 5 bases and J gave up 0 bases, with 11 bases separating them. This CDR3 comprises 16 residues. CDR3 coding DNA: TGTGCCAGCAGTCCGACAAGGAGCTCCTATAATTCACCCCTCCACTTT. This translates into CASSPTRSSYNSPLHF.

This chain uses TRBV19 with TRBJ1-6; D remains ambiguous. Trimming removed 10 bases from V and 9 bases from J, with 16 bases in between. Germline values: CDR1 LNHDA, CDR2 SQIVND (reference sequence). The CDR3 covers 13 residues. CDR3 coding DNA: TGTGCCACCCTGGCAGACGGGAGTTCACCCCTCCACTTT. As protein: CATLADGSSPLHF.

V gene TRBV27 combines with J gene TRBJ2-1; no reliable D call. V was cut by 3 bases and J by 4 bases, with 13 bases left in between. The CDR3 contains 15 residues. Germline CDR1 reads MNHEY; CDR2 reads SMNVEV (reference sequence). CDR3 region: CASSFLVGGYNEQFF. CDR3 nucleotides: TGTGCCAGCAGTTTTCTGGTCGGCGGATACAATGAGCAGTTCTTC.

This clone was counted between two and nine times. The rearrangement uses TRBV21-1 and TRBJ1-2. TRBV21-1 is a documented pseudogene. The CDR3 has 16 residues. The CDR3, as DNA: TGTGCCAGCAGCAAAGCCCCGGGTGAAGTTCCGAATGGCTACACCTTC. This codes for CASSKAPGEVPNGYTF.

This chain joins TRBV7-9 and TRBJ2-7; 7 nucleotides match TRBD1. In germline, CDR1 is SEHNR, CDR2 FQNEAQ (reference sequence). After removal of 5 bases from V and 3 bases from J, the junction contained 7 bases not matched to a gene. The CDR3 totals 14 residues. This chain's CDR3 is CASSHRDSLYEQYF. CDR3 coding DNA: TGTGCCAGCAGCCACCGGGACAGCCTCTACGAGCAGTACTTC.

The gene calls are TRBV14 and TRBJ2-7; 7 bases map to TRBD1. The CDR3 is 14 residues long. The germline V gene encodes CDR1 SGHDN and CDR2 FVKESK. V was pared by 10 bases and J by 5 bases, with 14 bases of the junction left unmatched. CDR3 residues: CATEPREGADEQYF. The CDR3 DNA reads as TGTGCCACCGAACCCAGAGAGGGGGCCGACGAGCAGTACTTC. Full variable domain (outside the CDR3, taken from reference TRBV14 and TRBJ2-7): EAGVTQFPSHSVIEKGQTVTLRCDPISGHDNLYWYRRVMGKEIKFLLHFVKESKQDESGMPNNRFLAERTGGTYSTLKVQPAELEDSGVYFCATEPREGADEQYFGPGTRLTVT.

Here the CDR3 reads CASRRGERGITSTYEQYF. The CDR3, as DNA: TGTGCCAGCAGGCGGGGGGAGCGGGGGATCACTTCAACCTACGAGCAGTACTTC. V usage is TRBV5-4 and J usage is TRBJ2-7; 8 positions match TRBD2. J was trimmed by 2 bases and V by 5 bases; bases with no gene match: 18. The CDR3 is 18 amino acids. Germline V CDR1 and CDR2: SGHNT, YYREEE (reference sequence).

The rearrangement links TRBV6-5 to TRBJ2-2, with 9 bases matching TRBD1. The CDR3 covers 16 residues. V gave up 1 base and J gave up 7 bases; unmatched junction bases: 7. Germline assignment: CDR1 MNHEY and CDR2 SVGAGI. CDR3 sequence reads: CASSYFITGGSGELFF. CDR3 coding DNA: TGTGCCAGCAGTTACTTTATTACAGGGGGCAGCGGGGAGCTGTTTTTT.

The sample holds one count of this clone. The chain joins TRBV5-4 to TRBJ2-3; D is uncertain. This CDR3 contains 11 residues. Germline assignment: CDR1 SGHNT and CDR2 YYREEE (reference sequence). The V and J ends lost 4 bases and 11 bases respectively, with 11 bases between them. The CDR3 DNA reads TGTGCCAGCAGCCATGACCCGGGGCAGTATTTT. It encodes CASSHDPGQYF. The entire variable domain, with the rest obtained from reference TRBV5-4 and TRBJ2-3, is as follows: ETGVTQSPTHLIKTRGQQVTLRCSSQSGHNTVSWYQQALGQGPQFIFQYYREEENGRGNFPPRFSGLQFPNYSSELNVNALELDDSALYLCASSHDPGQYFGPGTRLTVL.

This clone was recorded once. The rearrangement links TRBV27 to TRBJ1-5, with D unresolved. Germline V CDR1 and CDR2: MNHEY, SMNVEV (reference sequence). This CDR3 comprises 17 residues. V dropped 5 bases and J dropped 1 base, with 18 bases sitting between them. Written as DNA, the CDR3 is TGTGCCAGCAGTCCCGCGGTCCAAGGGATCAGCAATCAGCCCCAGCATTTT. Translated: CASSPAVQGISNQPQHF.

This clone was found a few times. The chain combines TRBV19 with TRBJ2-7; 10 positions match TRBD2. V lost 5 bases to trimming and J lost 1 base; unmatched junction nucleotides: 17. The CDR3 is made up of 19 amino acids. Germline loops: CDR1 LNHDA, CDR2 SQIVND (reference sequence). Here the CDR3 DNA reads TGTGCCAGTAGTCCTCCTAGCGGGGGCCATCTCTTTAATTCCTACGAGCAGTACTTC. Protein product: CASSPPSGGHLFNSYEQYF.